This T cell receptor beta chain originates from a study of shared T cell receptors in the human thymus. The protocol was immunoSEQ multiplex PCR, while the TCRdb copy is restricted to in-frame clones and leaves out a portion. Of hundreds of thousands of clones in the sample, roughly 88% were seen once. Note on this clone: Different DNA sequences within this sample yield the same CDR3.

Germline loops: CDR1 ENHRY, CDR2 SYGVKD. The V and J ends lost 3 bases and 0 bases respectively, with 3 bases between them. The CDR3 runs 12 residues. Separately, the same data were catalogued under a study of human thymus T cells. From that report: Healthy Finnish infants undergoing corrective surgery for congenital heart defects were the donors. The thymus was resected at corrective cardiac surgery. Thymic and blood repertoires showed apparently biased V and J gene usage. Related research described strongly overlapping thymic repertoires in unrelated people.

This receptor was obtained from a boy in the first two years of life with a congenital heart defect. Sequenced input: thymocytes. J is TRBJ2-7 and V is TRBV10-3; no definite D call. The CDR3 nucleotides are TGTGCCATCAGTGACAGCTCCTACGAGCAGTACTTC. It codes for CAISDSSYEQYF.